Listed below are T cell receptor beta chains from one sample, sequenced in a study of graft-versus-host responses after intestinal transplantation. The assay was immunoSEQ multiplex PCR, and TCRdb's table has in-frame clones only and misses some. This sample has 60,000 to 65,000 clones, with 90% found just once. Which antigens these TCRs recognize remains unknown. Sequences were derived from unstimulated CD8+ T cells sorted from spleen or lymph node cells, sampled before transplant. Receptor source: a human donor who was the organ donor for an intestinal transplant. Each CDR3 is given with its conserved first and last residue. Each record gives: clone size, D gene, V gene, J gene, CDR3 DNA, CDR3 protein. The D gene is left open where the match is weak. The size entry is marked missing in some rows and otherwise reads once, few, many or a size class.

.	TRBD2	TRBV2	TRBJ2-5	TGTGCCAGCAGTGATCGTAGTAGCGGGAGTGGGGAGACCCAGTACTTC	CASSDRSSGSGETQYF
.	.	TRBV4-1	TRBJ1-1	TGCGCCAGCAGCCAAAAACAGGGTTTAAGCACTGAAGCTTTCTTT	CASSQKQGLSTEAFF
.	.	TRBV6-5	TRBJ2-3	TGTGCCAGCAGTTACCCGAGTTCTGAGCTAGAGAATACGCAGTATTTT	CASSYPSSELENTQYF
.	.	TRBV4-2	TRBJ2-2	TGTGCCAGCAGCCCGGGACTTATCACCGGGGAGCTGTTTTTT	CASSPGLITGELFF
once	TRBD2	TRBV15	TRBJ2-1	TGTGCCACCAGCCCTAGCGGGAGACCGGATGAGCAGTTCTTC	CATSPSGRPDEQFF
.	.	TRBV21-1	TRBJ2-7	TGTGCCAGCAGGAAGGGACAGGGGCTTAACGACCAGTACTTC	CASRKGQGLNDQYF
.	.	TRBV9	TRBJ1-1	TGTGCCAGCAGCGACGGGGGTGCAAATGAAGCTTTCTTT	CASSDGGANEAFF
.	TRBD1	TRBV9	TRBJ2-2	TGTGCCAGCAGCGTCCGACAGGGTAACACCGGGGAGCTGTTTTTT	CASSVRQGNTGELFF
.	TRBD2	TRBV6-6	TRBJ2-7	TGTGCCAGCAGTCCCTCGGGGGGAAGCTCCTACGAGCAGTACTTC	CASSPSGGSSYEQYF
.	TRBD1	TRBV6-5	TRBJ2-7	TGTGCCAGCAGTTCGGGCCAAACAGGGGACGAGCAGTACTTC	CASSSGQTGDEQYF
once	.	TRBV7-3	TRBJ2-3	TGTGCCAGCAGCTTAGCGGGGGCTAGCACAGATACGCAGTATTTT	CASSLAGASTDTQYF
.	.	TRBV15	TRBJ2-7	TGTGCCACCAGCAGAGGTACAGGGAGCTCCTACGAGCAGTACTTC	CATSRGTGSSYEQYF
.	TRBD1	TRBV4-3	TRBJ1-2	TGCGCCAGCAGCCGAACCCGACAGGGTCCTAACTATGGCTACACCTTC	CASSRTRQGPNYGYTF